This is a list of T cell receptor beta chains from one sample in a study of blood T cell repertoires in COVID-19. Data came from immunoSEQ multiplex PCR; TCRdb stores just in-frame clones and leaves some out. The sample comprises fewer than 80,000 clones, about 73% of which are singletons, and 22% rests with the top ten. The sequencing sample was made of peripheral blood. The origin of the receptors is a man in his 60s with acute or convalescent COVID-19. Each CDR3 is given with its conserved first and last residue. D genes are given only for firm matches. Only some rows state a clone size, as once, few, many or a class for expanded clones.

J gene	V gene	D gene	clone size	CDR3 protein	CDR3 DNA
TRBJ1-1	TRBV28	TRBD1	.	CASSFRDREGSMAFF	TGTGCCAGCAGTTTCCGGGACAGGGAGGGTAGTATGGCTTTCTTT
TRBJ2-1	TRBV7-2	.	.	CASSFTSMSYNEQFF	TGTGCCAGCAGCTTTACTAGCATGTCCTACAATGAGCAGTTCTTC
TRBJ1-1	TRBV5-1	.	medium-sized	CASSQEVNTEAFF	TGCGCCAGCAGCCAGGAGGTAAACACTGAAGCTTTCTTT
TRBJ1-2	TRBV7-2	.	.	CASSLRQGNYGYTF	TGTGCCAGCAGCTTACGCCAGGGTAACTATGGCTACACCTTC
TRBJ1-5	TRBV6-1	.	.	CASSEAPGQPQHF	TGTGCCAGCAGTGAAGCTCCGGGTCAGCCCCAGCATTTT
TRBJ2-5	TRBV5-6	TRBD1	.	CASSQGAGHETQYF	TGTGCCAGCAGCCAGGGGGCAGGGCACGAGACCCAGTACTTC
TRBJ2-5	TRBV30	.	.	CAWRLRGLQTQYF	TGTGCCTGGAGGCTCCGAGGGTTGCAGACCCAGTACTTC
TRBJ1-2	TRBV2	TRBD1	.	CASWGQGEPSYGYTF	TGTGCCAGCTGGGGACAGGGGGAACCTTCTTATGGCTACACCTTC
TRBJ2-1	TRBV27	.	.	CASGWGDVEQFF	TGTGCCAGCGGGTGGGGGGACGTCGAGCAGTTCTTC
TRBJ2-3	TRBV5-1	TRBD1	few	CASSSEGQGADTQYF	TGCGCCAGCAGCTCCGAAGGCCAGGGGGCAGATACGCAGTATTTT
TRBJ2-3	TRBV4-2	TRBD2	.	CASSQDLTSGHSTDTQYF	TGTGCCAGCAGCCAAGATCTTACTAGCGGGCATAGCACAGATACGCAGTATTTT
TRBJ2-5	TRBV6-1	.	few	CASSERGWETQYF	TGTGCCAGCAGTGAAAGGGGTTGGGAGACCCAGTACTTC
TRBJ1-6	TRBV19	TRBD1	.	CASSNRTGVGNSPLHF	TGTGCCAGTAGTAATCGGACAGGGGTAGGTAATTCACCCCTCCACTTT
TRBJ2-3	TRBV14	TRBD2	.	CASSQRLAGGDEYF	TGTGCCAGCAGCCAGCGTCTAGCGGGGGGGGACGAGTATTTT
TRBJ1-5	TRBV7-8	TRBD1	.	CASTRTGNQPQHF	TGTGCCAGCACCCGGACAGGGAATCAGCCCCAGCATTTT
TRBJ1-2	TRBV2	TRBD1	many	CASSARVTGVYGYTF	TGTGCCAGCAGTGCCAGAGTGACAGGGGTCTATGGCTACACCTTC
TRBJ2-3	TRBV30	TRBD2	.	CAWSVEYRLAGGPGTDTQYF	TGTGCCTGGAGTGTAGAATATCGTCTAGCGGGGGGGCCGGGCACAGATACGCAGTATTTT
TRBJ2-1	TRBV6-5	TRBD2	once	CASSRRESYNEQFF	TGTGCCAGCAGCAGGCGGGAGTCTTACAATGAGCAGTTCTTC
TRBJ1-1	TRBV11-3	TRBD1	few	CASSSGQGMNTEAFF	TGTGCCAGCAGCTCGGGACAGGGGATGAACACTGAAGCTTTCTTT
TRBJ2-3	TRBV19	.	.	CASSIARTRWTDTQYF	TGTGCCAGTAGTATAGCACGGACAAGATGGACAGATACGCAGTATTTT